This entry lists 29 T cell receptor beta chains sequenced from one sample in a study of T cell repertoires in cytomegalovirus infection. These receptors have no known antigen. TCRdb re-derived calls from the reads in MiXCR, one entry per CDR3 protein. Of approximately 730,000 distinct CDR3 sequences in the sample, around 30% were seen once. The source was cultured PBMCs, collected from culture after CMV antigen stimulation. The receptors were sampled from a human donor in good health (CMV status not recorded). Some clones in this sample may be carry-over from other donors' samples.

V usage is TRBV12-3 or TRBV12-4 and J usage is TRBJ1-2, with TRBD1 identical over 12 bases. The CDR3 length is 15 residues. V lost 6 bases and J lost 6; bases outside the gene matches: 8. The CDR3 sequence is CASSPTGTGGHGYTF. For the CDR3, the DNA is TGTGCCAGCAGCCCTACCGGGACAGGGGGCCATGGCTACACCTTC.

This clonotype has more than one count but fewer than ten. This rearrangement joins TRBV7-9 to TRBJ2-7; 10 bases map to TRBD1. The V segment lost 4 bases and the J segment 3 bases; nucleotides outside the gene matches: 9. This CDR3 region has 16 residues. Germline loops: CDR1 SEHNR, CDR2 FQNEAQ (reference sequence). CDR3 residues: CASSSLAGQGIYEQYF. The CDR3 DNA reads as TGTGCCAGCAGCTCTTTAGCGGGACAGGGGATCTACGAGCAGTACTTC. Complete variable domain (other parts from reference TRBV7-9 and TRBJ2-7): DTGVSQNPRHKITKRGQNVTFRCDPISEHNRLYWYRQTLGQGPEFLTYFQNEAQLEKSRLLSDRFSAERPKGSFSTLEIQRTEQGDSAMYLCASSSLAGQGIYEQYFGPGTRLTVT.

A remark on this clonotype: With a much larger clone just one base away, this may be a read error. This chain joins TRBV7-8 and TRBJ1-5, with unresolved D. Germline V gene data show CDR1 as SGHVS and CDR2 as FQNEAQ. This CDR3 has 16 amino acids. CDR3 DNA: TGTGCCAGCAGCTTAGCTGAGGTGGACGGCAATCAGCCCGAGCATTTT. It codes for CASSLAEVDGNQPEHF.

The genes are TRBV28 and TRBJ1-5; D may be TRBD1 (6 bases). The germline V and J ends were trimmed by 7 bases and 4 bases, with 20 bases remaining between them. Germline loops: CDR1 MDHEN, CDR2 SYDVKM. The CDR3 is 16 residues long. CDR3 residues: CASISPGVSPNQPQHF. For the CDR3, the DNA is TGTGCCAGCATTTCCCCAGGGGTCTCCCCGAATCAGCCCCAGCATTTT.

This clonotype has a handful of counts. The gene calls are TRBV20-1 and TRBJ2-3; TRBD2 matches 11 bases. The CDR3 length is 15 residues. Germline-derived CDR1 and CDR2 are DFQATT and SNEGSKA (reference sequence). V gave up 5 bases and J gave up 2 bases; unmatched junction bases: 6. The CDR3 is CSAHKTSGVTDTQYF. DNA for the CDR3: TGCAGTGCTCATAAGACTAGCGGGGTCACAGATACGCAGTATTTT.

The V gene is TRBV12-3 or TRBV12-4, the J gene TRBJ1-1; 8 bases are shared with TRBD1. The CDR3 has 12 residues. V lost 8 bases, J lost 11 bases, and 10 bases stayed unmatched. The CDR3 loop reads CASCDRGGWAFF. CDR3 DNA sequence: TGTGCCAGCTGCGACAGGGGAGGCTGGGCTTTCTTT.

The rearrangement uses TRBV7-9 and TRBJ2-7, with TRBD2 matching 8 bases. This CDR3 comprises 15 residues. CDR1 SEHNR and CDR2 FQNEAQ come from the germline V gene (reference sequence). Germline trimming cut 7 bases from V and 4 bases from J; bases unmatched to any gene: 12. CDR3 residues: CASTGGQDGRYEQYF. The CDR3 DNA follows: TGTGCCAGCACGGGGGGGCAAGACGGGCGGTACGAGCAGTACTTC.

The CDR3 here is CASGGQVGYEQYF. For the CDR3, the DNA is TGTGCCAGCGGGGGACAGGTCGGCTACGAGCAGTACTTC. The V and J genes are TRBV19 and TRBJ2-7; TRBD1 matches at 8 bases. This CDR3 comprises 13 residues. In germline, CDR1 is LNHDA, CDR2 SQIVND (reference sequence). V dropped 9 bases and J dropped 3; count of bases not matched to a gene: 7.

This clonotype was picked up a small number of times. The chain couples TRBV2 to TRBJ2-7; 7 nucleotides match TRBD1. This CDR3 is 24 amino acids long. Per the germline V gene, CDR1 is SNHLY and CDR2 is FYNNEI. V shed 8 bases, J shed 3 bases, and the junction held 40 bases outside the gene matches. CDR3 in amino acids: CASCVSSGEFGTETLQTRNYEQYF. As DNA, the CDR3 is TGTGCCAGCTGTGTAAGTAGTGGGGAATTTGGGACAGAGACCCTTCAGACCAGAAACTACGAGCAGTACTTC.

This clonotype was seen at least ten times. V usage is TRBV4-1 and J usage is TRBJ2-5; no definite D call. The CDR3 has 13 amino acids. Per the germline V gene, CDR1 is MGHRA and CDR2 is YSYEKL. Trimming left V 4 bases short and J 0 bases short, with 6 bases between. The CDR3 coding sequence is TGCGCCAGCAGCCCAGCTAACCAAGAGACCCAGTACTTC. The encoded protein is CASSPANQETQYF.

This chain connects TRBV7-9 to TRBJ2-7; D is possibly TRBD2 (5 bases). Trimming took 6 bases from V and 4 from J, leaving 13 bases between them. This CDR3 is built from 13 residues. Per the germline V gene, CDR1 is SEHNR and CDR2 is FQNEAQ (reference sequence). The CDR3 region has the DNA TGTGCCAGCAGTGGCATCGGAGGTTACGAGCAGTACTTC. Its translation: CASSGIGGYEQYF.

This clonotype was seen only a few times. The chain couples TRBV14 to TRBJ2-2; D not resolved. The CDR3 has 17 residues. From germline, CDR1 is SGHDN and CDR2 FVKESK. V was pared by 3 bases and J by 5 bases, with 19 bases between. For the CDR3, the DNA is TGTGCCAGCAGCCATCTCGACTTCCACCAACTAACCGGGGAGCTGTTTTTT. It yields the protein CASSHLDFHQLTGELFF.

The CDR3 DNA follows: TGTGCCAGCAGATCTGGGACAGGCGGGTTTCTGAATGAGCAGTTCTTC. Amino acid sequence: CASRSGTGGFLNEQFF. The rearrangement joins TRBV12-3 or TRBV12-4 to TRBJ2-1; 8 nucleotides align to TRBD1. J gave up 7 bases and V 6 bases, and 14 bases lay outside the gene matches. The CDR3 contains 16 residues.

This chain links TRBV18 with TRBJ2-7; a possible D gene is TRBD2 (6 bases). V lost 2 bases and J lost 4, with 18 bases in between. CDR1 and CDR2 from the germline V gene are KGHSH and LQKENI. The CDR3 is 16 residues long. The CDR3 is CASSPGTRIPVYEQYF. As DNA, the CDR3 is TGTGCCAGCTCACCAGGGACTCGTATTCCCGTTTACGAGCAGTACTTC.

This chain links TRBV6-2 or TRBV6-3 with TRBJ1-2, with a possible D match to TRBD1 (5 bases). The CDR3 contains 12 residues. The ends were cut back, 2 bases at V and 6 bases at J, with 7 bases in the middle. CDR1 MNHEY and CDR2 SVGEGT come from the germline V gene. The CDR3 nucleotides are TGTGCCAGCAGTTACCGGGGGGATGGCTACACCTTC. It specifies CASSYRGDGYTF.

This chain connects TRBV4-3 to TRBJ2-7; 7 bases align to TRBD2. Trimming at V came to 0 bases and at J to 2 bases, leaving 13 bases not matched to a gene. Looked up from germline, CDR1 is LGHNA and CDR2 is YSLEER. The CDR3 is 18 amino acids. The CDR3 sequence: CASSQDAGAGDVAYEQYF. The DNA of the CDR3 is TGCGCCAGCAGCCAAGACGCTGGGGCGGGGGACGTCGCCTACGAGCAGTACTTC.

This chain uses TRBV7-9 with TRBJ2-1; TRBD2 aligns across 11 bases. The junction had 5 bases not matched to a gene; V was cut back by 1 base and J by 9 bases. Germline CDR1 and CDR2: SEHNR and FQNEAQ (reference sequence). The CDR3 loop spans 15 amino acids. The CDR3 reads CASSLGTSGFREQFF. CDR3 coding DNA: TGTGCCAGCAGCTTAGGGACTAGCGGGTTTCGTGAGCAGTTCTTC.

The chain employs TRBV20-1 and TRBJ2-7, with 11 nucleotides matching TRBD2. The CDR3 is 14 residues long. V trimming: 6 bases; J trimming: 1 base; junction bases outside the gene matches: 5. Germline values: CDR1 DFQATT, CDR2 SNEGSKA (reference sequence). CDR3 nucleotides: TGCAGTGCACGACTAGCGGGACCTTCCTACGAGCAGTACTTC. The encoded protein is CSARLAGPSYEQYF.

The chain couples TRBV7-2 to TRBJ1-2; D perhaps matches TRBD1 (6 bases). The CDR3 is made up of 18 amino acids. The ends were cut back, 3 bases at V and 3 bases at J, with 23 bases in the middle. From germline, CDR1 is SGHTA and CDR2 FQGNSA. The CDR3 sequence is CASSLVPPGAGLDYGYTF. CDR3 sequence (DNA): TGTGCCAGCAGCTTGGTACCACCAGGGGCCGGTTTAGACTATGGCTACACCTTC. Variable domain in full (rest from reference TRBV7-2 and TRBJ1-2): GAGVSQSPSNKVTEKGKDVELRCDPISGHTALYWYRQSLGQGLEFLIYFQGNSAPDKSGLPSDRFSAERTGGSVSTLTIQRTQQEDSAVYLCASSLVPPGAGLDYGYTFGSGTRLTVV.

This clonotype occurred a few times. CDR3 residues: CASSWDPGTSVHEQYF. CDR3 DNA: TGTGCCAGCAGTTGGGACCCCGGGACTAGCGTCCACGAGCAGTACTTC. V is TRBV6-1 and J is TRBJ2-7, with 10 bases fitting TRBD2. J was trimmed by 5 bases and V by 5 bases; bases with no gene match: 12. The CDR3 contains 16 residues. Germline V CDR1 and CDR2: MNHNS, SASEGT.

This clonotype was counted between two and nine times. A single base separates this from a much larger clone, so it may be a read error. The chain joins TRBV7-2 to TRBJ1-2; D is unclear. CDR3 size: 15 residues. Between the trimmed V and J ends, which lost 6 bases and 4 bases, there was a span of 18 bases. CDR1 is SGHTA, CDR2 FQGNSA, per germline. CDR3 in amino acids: CASSPKGQRIYGYTF. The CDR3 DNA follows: TGTGCCAGCAGTCCTAAGGGTCAACGGATCTATGGCTACACCTTC.

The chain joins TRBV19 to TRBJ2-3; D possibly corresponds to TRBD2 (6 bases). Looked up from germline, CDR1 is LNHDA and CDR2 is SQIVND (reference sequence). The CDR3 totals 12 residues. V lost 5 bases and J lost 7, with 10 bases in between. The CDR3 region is CASSSGRNTQYF. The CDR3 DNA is TGTGCCAGTAGTTCAGGGAGGAATACGCAGTATTTT.

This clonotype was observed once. CDR3 DNA sequence: TGTGCCTGGAGCCCGATTGGTCAGGGCTCTGGCTACACCTTC. It specifies CAWSPIGQGSGYTF. The rearrangement links TRBV30 to TRBJ1-2, with a tentative D call TRBD1 (5 bases). This CDR3 contains 14 residues. From germline, CDR1 is GTSNPN and CDR2 SVGIG (reference sequence). The V end was cut by 3 bases, the J end by 7 bases, with 18 bases between.

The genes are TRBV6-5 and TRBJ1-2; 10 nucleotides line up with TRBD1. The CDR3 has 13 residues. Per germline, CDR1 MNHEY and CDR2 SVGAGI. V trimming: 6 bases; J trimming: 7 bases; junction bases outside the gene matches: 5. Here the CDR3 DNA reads TGTGCCAGCAGGAAAGGGACAGGGGTTGGCTACACCTTC. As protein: CASRKGTGVGYTF.

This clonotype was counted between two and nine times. CDR3 in amino acids: CASSLVLEPGGYTF. The CDR3 DNA reads TGTGCCAGCAGCTTAGTGCTCGAACCTGGAGGCTACACCTTC. The rearrangement links TRBV7-9 to TRBJ1-2; D remains ambiguous. CDR3 length: 14 amino acids. The V end lost 1 base, the J end lost 8 bases, and 14 bases lay between the germline ends. Germline CDR1 is SEHNR and CDR2 is FQNEAQ (reference sequence).

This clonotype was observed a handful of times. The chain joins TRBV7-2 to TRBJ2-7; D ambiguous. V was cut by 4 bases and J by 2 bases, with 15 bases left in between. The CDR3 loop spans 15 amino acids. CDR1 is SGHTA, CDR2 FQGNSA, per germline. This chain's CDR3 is CASSYDARLTYEQYF. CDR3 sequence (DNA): TGTGCCAGCAGCTACGATGCCAGGTTAACCTACGAGCAGTACTTC.

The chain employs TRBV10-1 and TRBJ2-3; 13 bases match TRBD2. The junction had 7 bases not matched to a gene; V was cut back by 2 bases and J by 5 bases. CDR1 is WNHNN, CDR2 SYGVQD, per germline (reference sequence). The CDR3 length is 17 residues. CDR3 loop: CASSEPGTSGTGDTQYF. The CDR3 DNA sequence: TGCGCCAGCAGTGAGCCCGGGACTAGCGGGACGGGAGATACGCAGTATTTT.

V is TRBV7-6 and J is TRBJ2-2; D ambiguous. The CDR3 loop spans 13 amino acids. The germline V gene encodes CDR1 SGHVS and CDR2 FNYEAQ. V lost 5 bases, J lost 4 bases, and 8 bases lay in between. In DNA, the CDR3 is TGTGCCAGCAGCCCCGACCCCACCGGGGAGCTGTTTTTT. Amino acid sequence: CASSPDPTGELFF.

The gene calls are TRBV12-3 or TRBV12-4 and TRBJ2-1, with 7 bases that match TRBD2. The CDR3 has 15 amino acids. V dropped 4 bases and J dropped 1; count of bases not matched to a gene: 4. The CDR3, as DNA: TGTGCCAGCAGTTCTAGCGGACTATCCTACAATGAGCAGTTCTTC. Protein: CASSSSGLSYNEQFF.